The present T cell receptor beta chain was sequenced within a study of T cells in Graves' hyperthyroidism and ophthalmopathy. The CDR3 loop spans 18 amino acids. CDR1 is KGHDR and CDR2 is SFDVKD in the germline V gene. Trimming removed 6 bases from V and 4 bases from J; junction bases left unmatched: 14. Template material for amplifying TCR beta CDR3 regions consisted of RNA transcripts. First-round RT-PCR targeting the TCR CDR3 was performed with the HTBI primer set. A single record per CDR3 protein comes from TCRdb applying MiXCR to the multiplex PCR reads. The sample records 300,000 to 400,000 distinct CDR3 sequences, around 23% being singletons. This clonotype has at least ten counts. Patients aged 18 to 65 had newly diagnosed hyperthyroidism lasting under 2 months. Patients were excluded for uncontrolled infection, other autoimmune disease, pregnancy or lactation. Fresh peripheral blood, less than 11 ml of it, supplied the PBMCs.

Source material: blood. This receptor was obtained from a woman between 50 and 59 years old with Graves' hyperthyroidism. The gene calls are TRBV24-1 and TRBJ2-6; 7 bases are a match to TRBD2. The CDR3 protein is CATSPASGVGSGANVLTF. DNA for the CDR3: TGTGCCACCAGTCCTGCGAGCGGGGTGGGTTCGGGGGCCAACGTCCTGACTTTC.